A single sample gave rise to the 5 T cell receptor beta chains below, sequenced in a study of CD8 T cells in Susac syndrome. Random hexamers were used to reverse transcribe the RNA input (about 0.5 to 1 ug). TCRdb re-analysed the immunoSEQ multiplex PCR reads in MiXCR, keeping a single row per CDR3 protein. The sample carries 110,000 to 150,000 distinct CDR3 sequences, about 94% recorded once. Material for sequencing was CD8+ T cells from PBMCs. These receptors were taken from a human donor in good health.

The chain uses TRBV25-1 and TRBJ2-3; 12 bases align to TRBD2. Losses at the gene ends were 8 bases for V and 2 bases for J; bases not matched to a gene: 11. Looked up from germline, CDR1 is MGHDK and CDR2 is SYGVNS. The CDR3 contains 17 residues. The CDR3 loop reads CASDVGLAGLDTDTQYF. In DNA form, the CDR3 reads TGTGCCAGCGACGTCGGACTAGCGGGGCTAGACACAGATACGCAGTATTTT.

J is TRBJ2-3 and V is TRBV27; no definite D call. The CDR3 consists of 13 residues. Between the trimmed V and J ends, which lost 5 bases and 0 bases, there was a span of 6 bases. In germline, CDR1 is MNHEY, CDR2 SMNVEV (reference sequence). The CDR3 sequence is CASSQGSTDTQYF. The CDR3 DNA reads as TGTGCCAGCAGTCAAGGGAGCACAGATACGCAGTATTTT.

The gene calls are TRBV7-6 and TRBJ2-1, with D possibly called TRBD1 or TRBD2 (5 bases each). This CDR3 comprises 13 residues. With 4 bases removed from V and 9 bases from J, the gap between germline ends came to 13 bases. Germline CDR1 and CDR2: SGHVS and FNYEAQ. The CDR3 here is CASSWDGLSEQFF. DNA for the CDR3: TGTGCCAGCAGCTGGGACGGATTAAGTGAGCAGTTCTTC.

The chain is built from TRBV7-8 and TRBJ2-1; tentative D call: TRBD1 (6 bases). The CDR3 length is 13 residues. The germline V and J ends were trimmed by 2 bases and 7 bases, with 9 bases remaining between them. CDR1 and CDR2 from the germline V gene are SGHVS and FQNEAQ. CDR3 bases: TGTGCCAGCAGCTTACAGGGGCCGAATGAGCAGTTCTTC. This encodes CASSLQGPNEQFF.

The chain recombines TRBV6-5 with TRBJ1-1; D may be TRBD1 (6 bases). Germline CDR1 MNHEY, CDR2 SVGAGI. CDR3 length: 14 amino acids. Trimming stripped 4 bases from V and 0 bases from J, with 9 bases between. Written as DNA, the CDR3 is TGTGCCAGCAGTTGGACAGAAATGAACACTGAAGCTTTCTTT. It translates to CASSWTEMNTEAFF.